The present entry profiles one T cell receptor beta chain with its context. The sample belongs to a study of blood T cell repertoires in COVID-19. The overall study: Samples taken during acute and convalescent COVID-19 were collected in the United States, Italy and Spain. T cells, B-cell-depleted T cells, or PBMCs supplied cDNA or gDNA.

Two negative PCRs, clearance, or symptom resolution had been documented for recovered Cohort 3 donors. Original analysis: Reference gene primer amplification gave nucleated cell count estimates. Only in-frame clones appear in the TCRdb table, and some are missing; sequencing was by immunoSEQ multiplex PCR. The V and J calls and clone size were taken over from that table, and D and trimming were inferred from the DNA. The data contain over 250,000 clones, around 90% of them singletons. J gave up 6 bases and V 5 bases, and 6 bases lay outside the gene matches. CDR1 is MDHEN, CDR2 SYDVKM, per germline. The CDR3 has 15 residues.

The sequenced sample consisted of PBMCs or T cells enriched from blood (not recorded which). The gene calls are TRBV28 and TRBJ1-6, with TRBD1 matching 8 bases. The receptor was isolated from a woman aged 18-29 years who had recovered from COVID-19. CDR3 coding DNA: TGTGCCAGCAGTCAAGGGACAGGTGGTAATTCACCCCTCCACTTT. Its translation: CASSQGTGGNSPLHF.